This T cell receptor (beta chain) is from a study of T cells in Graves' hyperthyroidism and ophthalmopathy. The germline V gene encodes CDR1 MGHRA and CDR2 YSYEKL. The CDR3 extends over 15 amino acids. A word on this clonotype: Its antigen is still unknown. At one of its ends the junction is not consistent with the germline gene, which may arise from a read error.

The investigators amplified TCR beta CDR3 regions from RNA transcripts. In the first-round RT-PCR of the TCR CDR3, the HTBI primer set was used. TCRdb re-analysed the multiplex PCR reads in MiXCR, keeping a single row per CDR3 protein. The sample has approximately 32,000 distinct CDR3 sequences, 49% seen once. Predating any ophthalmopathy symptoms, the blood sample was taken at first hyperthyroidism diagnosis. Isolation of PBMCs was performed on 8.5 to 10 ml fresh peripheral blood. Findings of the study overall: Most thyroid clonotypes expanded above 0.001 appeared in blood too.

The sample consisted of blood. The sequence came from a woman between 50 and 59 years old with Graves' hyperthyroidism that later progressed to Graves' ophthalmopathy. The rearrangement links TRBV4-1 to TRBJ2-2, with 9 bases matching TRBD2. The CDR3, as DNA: TGCGCCAGCAGCCAAGATAGCGGGAGTACCGGGGAGCTGTCTTGG. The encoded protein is CASSQDSGSTGELSW.